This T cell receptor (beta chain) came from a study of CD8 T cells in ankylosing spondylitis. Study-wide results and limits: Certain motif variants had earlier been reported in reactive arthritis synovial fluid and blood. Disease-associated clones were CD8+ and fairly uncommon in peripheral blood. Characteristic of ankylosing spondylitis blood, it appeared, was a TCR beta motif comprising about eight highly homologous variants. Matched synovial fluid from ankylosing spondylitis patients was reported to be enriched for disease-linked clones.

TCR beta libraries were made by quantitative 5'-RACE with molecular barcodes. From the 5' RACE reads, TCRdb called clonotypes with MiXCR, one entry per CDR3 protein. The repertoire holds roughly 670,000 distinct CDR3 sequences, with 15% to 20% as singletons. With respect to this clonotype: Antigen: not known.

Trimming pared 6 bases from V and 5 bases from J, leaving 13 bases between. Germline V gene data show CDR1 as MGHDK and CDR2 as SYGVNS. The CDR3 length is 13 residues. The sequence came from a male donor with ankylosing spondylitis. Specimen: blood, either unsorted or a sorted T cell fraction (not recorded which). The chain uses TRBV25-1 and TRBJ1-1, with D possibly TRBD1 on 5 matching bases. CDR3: CASSPPGETEAFF. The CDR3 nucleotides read TGTGCCAGCAGCCCTCCGGGGGAGACTGAAGCTTTCTTT.